The rows below give T cell receptor beta chains drawn from one sample of a study of blood T cells in healthy people across ages. TCRdb ran MiXCR on the 5' RACE reads and lists one entry per CDR3 protein. The repertoire holds some 710,000 distinct CDR3 sequences, with about 46% as singletons. The specimen sequenced was blood. The source of these receptors is an elderly man in good health. Each CDR3 is given with its conserved first and last residue. Fields, in order: J gene, clone size, V gene, D gene, CDR3 DNA, CDR3 protein. The D gene is left open where the match is weak. Size is omitted from some rows. Given values are once, few, many or a class for expanded clones.

j_call: TRBJ1-6
clone_size: .
v_call: TRBV20-1
d_call: .
cdr3_nt: TGCAGTGCTCCATTTACCAGGGTCTCATCTAATTCACCCCTCCACTTT
cdr3_aa: CSAPFTRVSSNSPLHF

j_call: TRBJ2-1
clone_size: .
v_call: TRBV27
d_call: .
cdr3_nt: TGTGCCAGCAGTTTATTTAATGAGCAGTTCTTC
cdr3_aa: CASSLFNEQFF

j_call: TRBJ2-3
clone_size: .
v_call: TRBV7-8
d_call: .
cdr3_nt: TGTGCCAGCAGCTACCGGGATTCGCAGTATTTT
cdr3_aa: CASSYRDSQYF

j_call: TRBJ2-1
clone_size: few
v_call: TRBV27
d_call: .
cdr3_nt: TGTGCCAGCAGTTTATATCAGGGGAGCTCCTACAATGAGCAGTTCTTC
cdr3_aa: CASSLYQGSSYNEQFF

j_call: TRBJ2-7
clone_size: .
v_call: TRBV7-9
d_call: .
cdr3_nt: TGTGCCAGCAGCGGAACCGGGGTTCGGTCCCGGGCGTCCGAGCAGTACTTC
cdr3_aa: CASSGTGVRSRASEQYF

j_call: TRBJ1-4
clone_size: .
v_call: TRBV4-3
d_call: .
cdr3_nt: TGCGCCAGCAGCCAAGATCGAGGCATTGGCGTGGAACTGTTTTTT
cdr3_aa: CASSQDRGIGVELFF

j_call: TRBJ2-7
clone_size: many
v_call: TRBV2
d_call: TRBD1
cdr3_nt: TGTGCCAGCAGGAGGGACAGGGTTGACTACGAGCAGTACTTC
cdr3_aa: CASRRDRVDYEQYF

j_call: TRBJ2-1
clone_size: .
v_call: TRBV20-1
d_call: .
cdr3_nt: TGCAGTGCGGGCAGTATTGGACGGATCAATGAGCAGTTCTTC
cdr3_aa: CSAGSIGRINEQFF

j_call: TRBJ2-7
clone_size: .
v_call: TRBV12-3/TRBV12-4
d_call: TRBD1
cdr3_nt: TGTGCCAGCAGTTTAGCTGACAGGGGGCTTAACGAGCAGTACTTC
cdr3_aa: CASSLADRGLNEQYF

j_call: TRBJ2-7
clone_size: .
v_call: TRBV4-1
d_call: .
cdr3_nt: TGCGCCAGCAGCCAAGATATAGAGAACTACGAGCAGTACTTC
cdr3_aa: CASSQDIENYEQYF

j_call: TRBJ2-5
clone_size: .
v_call: TRBV15
d_call: TRBD2
cdr3_nt: TGTGCCACCAGCAGCCCCCGGACTAGCTTCGGGGAGACCCAGTACTTC
cdr3_aa: CATSSPRTSFGETQYF

j_call: TRBJ1-4
clone_size: .
v_call: TRBV21-1
d_call: .
cdr3_nt: TGTGTCAGCCGCGGAGGGTCTAGGGAAAAACTGTTTTTT
cdr3_aa: CVSRGGSREKLFF

j_call: TRBJ2-2
clone_size: .
v_call: TRBV12-3/TRBV12-4
d_call: TRBD2
cdr3_nt: TGTGCCAGCAGTTGGGGACTAGCGGGAGTCGGCGGGGAGCTGTTTTTT
cdr3_aa: CASSWGLAGVGGELFF

j_call: TRBJ2-3
clone_size: .
v_call: TRBV20-1
d_call: .
cdr3_nt: TGCAGTGCTGGTGAGGGGGTCACAGATACGCAGTATTTT
cdr3_aa: CSAGEGVTDTQYF

j_call: TRBJ1-2
clone_size: .
v_call: TRBV27
d_call: .
cdr3_nt: TGTGCCAGCAGGCTCCGGGCGGCAGGGTCTGGCTACACCTTC
cdr3_aa: CASRLRAAGSGYTF

j_call: TRBJ2-5
clone_size: .
v_call: TRBV19
d_call: .
cdr3_nt: TGTGCCAGTAGTATGGAGGCAGCTCAAGAGACCCAGTACTTC
cdr3_aa: CASSMEAAQETQYF

j_call: TRBJ2-3
clone_size: .
v_call: TRBV9
d_call: .
cdr3_nt: TGTGCCAGCAGCGTAGGGGGCCTAAGCACAGATACGCAGTATTTT
cdr3_aa: CASSVGGLSTDTQYF

j_call: TRBJ2-2
clone_size: few
v_call: TRBV7-8
d_call: TRBD2
cdr3_nt: TGTGCCAGCTCGGGTCGCGGGAGGCTCGGGGAGCTGTTTTTT
cdr3_aa: CASSGRGRLGELFF

j_call: TRBJ2-3
clone_size: .
v_call: TRBV5-1
d_call: TRBD2
cdr3_nt: TGCGCCAGCAGCACTAGCGGGAGGGGCACAGATACGCAGTATTTT
cdr3_aa: CASSTSGRGTDTQYF

j_call: TRBJ2-7
clone_size: .
v_call: TRBV9
d_call: TRBD1
cdr3_nt: TGTGCCAGCAGCCTTAGACAGGGGTGGAGTGAGCAGTACTTC
cdr3_aa: CASSLRQGWSEQYF

j_call: TRBJ2-6
clone_size: .
v_call: TRBV5-1
d_call: .
cdr3_nt: TGCGCCAGCAGCATTGACATTTTCTCTGGGGCCAACGTCCTGACTTTC
cdr3_aa: CASSIDIFSGANVLTF

j_call: TRBJ1-1
clone_size: .
v_call: TRBV29-1
d_call: .
cdr3_nt: TGCAGCGGTGAATTACTTAATGAAGCTTTCTTT
cdr3_aa: CSGELLNEAFF

j_call: TRBJ2-1
clone_size: .
v_call: TRBV5-1
d_call: TRBD2
cdr3_nt: TGCGCCAGCAGTTCTCTAGCGGAAAGTTCTCTGCTTTACAATGAGCGGTTCTTC
cdr3_aa: CASSSLAESSLLYNERFF

j_call: TRBJ2-3
clone_size: few
v_call: TRBV6-1
d_call: .
cdr3_nt: TGTGCCAGCAGTGACCCGGGACTTTTAGATACGCAGTATTTT
cdr3_aa: CASSDPGLLDTQYF

j_call: TRBJ1-4
clone_size: .
v_call: TRBV10-3
d_call: TRBD1
cdr3_nt: TGTGCCATCAGTGAGTCGGGACAGGCAACTAATGAAAAACTGTTTTTT
cdr3_aa: CAISESGQATNEKLFF

j_call: TRBJ1-2
clone_size: .
v_call: TRBV18
d_call: TRBD1
cdr3_nt: TGTGCCAGCTCCGAAAGGGACAGGGGCCCAAGTGGCTACACCTTC
cdr3_aa: CASSERDRGPSGYTF

j_call: TRBJ2-7
clone_size: once
v_call: TRBV11-3
d_call: .
cdr3_nt: TGTGCCAGCGGGTGGAACAATGAGCAGTACTTC
cdr3_aa: CASGWNNEQYF

j_call: TRBJ2-3
clone_size: .
v_call: TRBV5-1
d_call: .
cdr3_nt: TGCGCCAGCAACGAACAGGGCGGCACAGATACGCAGTATTTT
cdr3_aa: CASNEQGGTDTQYF

j_call: TRBJ2-3
clone_size: .
v_call: TRBV20-1
d_call: .
cdr3_nt: TGCAGTGCTAGAGCGAGGGGTCCCACAGATACGCAGTATTTT
cdr3_aa: CSARARGPTDTQYF

j_call: TRBJ2-1
clone_size: few
v_call: TRBV28
d_call: .
cdr3_nt: TGTGCCAGCAGACTGACGGGCCAACCAGAGCAGTTCTTC
cdr3_aa: CASRLTGQPEQFF

j_call: TRBJ1-1
clone_size: .
v_call: TRBV7-3
d_call: .
cdr3_nt: TGTGCCAGCAGCTTAGCAGGGGTCACTGAGGCTTTCTTT
cdr3_aa: CASSLAGVTEAFF

j_call: TRBJ2-3
clone_size: .
v_call: TRBV7-7
d_call: TRBD1
cdr3_nt: TGTGCCAACAGCCCGATTACTACAGGGGCAGATACGCAGTATTTT
cdr3_aa: CANSPITTGADTQYF

j_call: TRBJ2-5
clone_size: .
v_call: TRBV20-1
d_call: TRBD2
cdr3_nt: TGCAGTGGTCGACTAGCGGGACAAGAGACCCAGTACTTC
cdr3_aa: CSGRLAGQETQYF

j_call: TRBJ1-2
clone_size: .
v_call: TRBV18
d_call: .
cdr3_nt: TGTGCCAGCTCACCATCCGGTGATAACTATGGCTACACCTTC
cdr3_aa: CASSPSGDNYGYTF

j_call: TRBJ2-1
clone_size: .
v_call: TRBV20-1
d_call: TRBD2
cdr3_nt: TGCAGTGCTAGAGAGATCGGTAGCGGGCGGTTCAATGAGCAGTTCTTC
cdr3_aa: CSAREIGSGRFNEQFF

j_call: TRBJ2-1
clone_size: .
v_call: TRBV12-3/TRBV12-4
d_call: .
cdr3_nt: TGTGCCAGCAGTTTAAAGCAGGGCGCGGGGAATGAGCAGTTCTTC
cdr3_aa: CASSLKQGAGNEQFF

j_call: TRBJ2-1
clone_size: .
v_call: TRBV6-5
d_call: .
cdr3_nt: TGTGCCAGCAGTTACAAGGGGCACCTCTCCTACAATGAGCAGTTCTTC
cdr3_aa: CASSYKGHLSYNEQFF

j_call: TRBJ2-1
clone_size: few
v_call: TRBV7-9
d_call: TRBD2
cdr3_nt: TGTGCCAGCAGGCGGACTAGCGGGGGTTACAATGAGCAGTTCTTC
cdr3_aa: CASRRTSGGYNEQFF

j_call: TRBJ2-5
clone_size: many
v_call: TRBV4-3
d_call: .
cdr3_nt: TGCGCCAGTACCTGGGCCCCGGGAGAGACCCAGTACTTC
cdr3_aa: CASTWAPGETQYF

j_call: TRBJ1-4
clone_size: few
v_call: TRBV7-8
d_call: TRBD1
cdr3_nt: TGTGCCAGCAGCTCTCAGGGGGGGCGTAGTGAAAAACTGTTTTTT
cdr3_aa: CASSSQGGRSEKLFF